These 2 T cell receptor beta chains came from one sample sequenced in a study of PD-L1 blockade in urothelial cancer. The assay was immunoSEQ multiplex PCR, and TCRdb's table has in-frame clones only and misses some. The sample lists tens of thousands of clones; around 75% were seen once. Sample time point: pretreatment peripheral blood. This specimen was PBMCs, taken around atezolizumab (anti-PD-L1) treatment. All receptors come from a man between 65 and 79 years old with urothelial cancer.

This chain uses TRBV19 with TRBJ1-5; weak D call: TRBD1 (5 bases). CDR1 is LNHDA, CDR2 SQIVND, per germline (reference sequence). V was clipped by 5 bases and J by 0 bases, with 14 bases between them. The CDR3 has 16 residues. For the CDR3, the DNA is TGTGCCAGTAGTCAAAGCCTAGGGGCTAGCAATCAGCCCCAGCATTTT. Protein sequence: CASSQSLGASNQPQHF.

This chain connects TRBV7-2 to TRBJ1-2; D not certain. The CDR3 is 12 residues long. CDR1 and CDR2 (germline): SGHTA, FQGNSA. V was trimmed by 5 bases and J by 2 bases, leaving 6 bases between them. The CDR3 here is CASSLRNYGYTF. CDR3 bases: TGTGCCAGCAGCCTTAGAAACTATGGCTACACCTTC.